These T cell receptor beta chains were read from a single sample in a study of T-cell reconstitution after alpha-beta-depleted transplantation in children. From the PCR reads, TCRdb called clonotypes with MiXCR, one entry per CDR3 protein. This sample has 200,000 to 250,000 distinct CDR3 sequences, with around 9.5% found just once. The input for sequencing was PBMCs from the stem cell graft donor, taken from the stem cell graft. The source of these receptors is a human donor who donated a stem cell graft to a child with acute lymphoblastic leukemia. CDR3s include the opening cysteine and the closing phenylalanine or tryptophan. D genes are given only for firm matches. Only part of the rows carry a size: once, few, many, or a class if the clone is expanded.

cdr3_nt: TGTGCCAGCAGCCAAGGGACCGGACGGAACACCGGGGAGCTGTTTTTT
cdr3_aa: CASSQGTGRNTGELFF
j_call: TRBJ2-2
v_call: TRBV4-2
d_call: -
clone_size: few

cdr3_nt: TGTGCCAGCAGCCCAGGGGGAACTGGAAACACCATATATTTT
cdr3_aa: CASSPGGTGNTIYF
j_call: TRBJ1-3
v_call: TRBV7-8
d_call: TRBD1
clone_size: many

cdr3_nt: TGTGCCAGCAGTTACCCCGCGGGGCCTACGGACACCGGGGAGCTGTTTTTT
cdr3_aa: CASSYPAGPTDTGELFF
j_call: TRBJ2-2
v_call: TRBV6-5
d_call: -
clone_size: -

cdr3_nt: TGCAGCGTTGGCTCGCCGGACAGGGGGGCACCTAGCTATGGCTACACCTTC
cdr3_aa: CSVGSPDRGAPSYGYTF
j_call: TRBJ1-2
v_call: TRBV29-1
d_call: TRBD1
clone_size: -

cdr3_nt: TGTGCCAGCAGTCGACAGAGCGCCTTGGTGGGGGAGGGAGGCTACACCTTC
cdr3_aa: CASSRQSALVGEGGYTF
j_call: TRBJ1-2
v_call: TRBV7-2
d_call: -
clone_size: -

cdr3_nt: TGTGCCAGCAGGGGACAGGGGTTTCGGGAAAAACTGTTTTTT
cdr3_aa: CASRGQGFREKLFF
j_call: TRBJ1-4
v_call: TRBV27
d_call: TRBD1
clone_size: -

cdr3_nt: TGCAGCGTTGATAGCGGGAGCAAAGCTTTCTTT
cdr3_aa: CSVDSGSKAFF
j_call: TRBJ1-1
v_call: TRBV29-1
d_call: -
clone_size: -

cdr3_nt: TGCAGTGCAGTACGACCTATAGCGGACTCTAGCACAGATACGCAGTATTTT
cdr3_aa: CSAVRPIADSSTDTQYF
j_call: TRBJ2-3
v_call: TRBV20-1
d_call: -
clone_size: -

cdr3_nt: TGTGCCACCTCGGGGACAGCCAGCGGTGGGGAGACCCAGTACTTC
cdr3_aa: CATSGTASGGETQYF
j_call: TRBJ2-5
v_call: TRBV12-3/TRBV12-4
d_call: TRBD1
clone_size: many

cdr3_nt: TGTGCCAGCAGTGGACAGGGATACAAAAACATTCAGTACTTC
cdr3_aa: CASSGQGYKNIQYF
j_call: TRBJ2-4
v_call: TRBV2
d_call: TRBD1
clone_size: -

cdr3_nt: TGCAGCGTTGAGGTCAGGAGCCAAGAGACCCAGTACTTC
cdr3_aa: CSVEVRSQETQYF
j_call: TRBJ2-5
v_call: TRBV29-1
d_call: -
clone_size: many

cdr3_nt: TGTGCCAGCAGCCTCCTGTCCGGGTCAGGAGAGACCCAGTACTTC
cdr3_aa: CASSLLSGSGETQYF
j_call: TRBJ2-5
v_call: TRBV3-1
d_call: -
clone_size: many

cdr3_nt: TGTGCCAGCAGCTCCTCCGGGACAGGATCCTATGGCTACACCTTC
cdr3_aa: CASSSSGTGSYGYTF
j_call: TRBJ1-2
v_call: TRBV5-5
d_call: TRBD1
clone_size: few

cdr3_nt: TGTGCCAGCAGTACCCGACTCCGGGGGGCCCCCCGTCCGGAGCAGTTCTTC
cdr3_aa: CASSTRLRGAPRPEQFF
j_call: TRBJ2-1
v_call: TRBV12-3/TRBV12-4
d_call: -
clone_size: few

cdr3_nt: TGTGCCAGCAGCTTATCCCCAGGGCGTCGTAACGAGCAGTACTTC
cdr3_aa: CASSLSPGRRNEQYF
j_call: TRBJ2-7
v_call: TRBV7-2
d_call: -
clone_size: many

cdr3_nt: TGCGCCAGCAGCCAAGCCGGGACAGGGGTCTACGAGCAGTACTTC
cdr3_aa: CASSQAGTGVYEQYF
j_call: TRBJ2-7
v_call: TRBV4-1
d_call: TRBD1
clone_size: -

cdr3_nt: TGTGCCAGCAGCTTAGTTGCTGGACAAAACTACGAGCAGTACTTC
cdr3_aa: CASSLVAGQNYEQYF
j_call: TRBJ2-7
v_call: TRBV7-8
d_call: -
clone_size: few

cdr3_nt: TGTGCCAGCACCCCCCACCCACTCCAGAGGGCCAAAAACATTCAGTACTTC
cdr3_aa: CASTPHPLQRAKNIQYF
j_call: TRBJ2-4
v_call: TRBV6-5
d_call: -
clone_size: -

cdr3_nt: TGTGCCAGCAGTTTAACTCGACAGGCCTTAAGGTCACCCCTCCACTTT
cdr3_aa: CASSLTRQALRSPLHF
j_call: TRBJ1-6
v_call: TRBV27
d_call: -
clone_size: many

cdr3_nt: TGTGCCAGCAGCGTAGGGGGGGGGGCCTGGGGTGAGCAGTTCTTC
cdr3_aa: CASSVGGGAWGEQFF
j_call: TRBJ2-1
v_call: TRBV9
d_call: -
clone_size: few

cdr3_nt: TGTGCCAGCAGCCGACGGTCAGGAGATACCGGGGAGCTGTTTTTT
cdr3_aa: CASSRRSGDTGELFF
j_call: TRBJ2-2
v_call: TRBV9
d_call: -
clone_size: many

cdr3_nt: TGTGCCACCAGTGATTATACGGAGACCCAGTACTTC
cdr3_aa: CATSDYTETQYF
j_call: TRBJ2-5
v_call: TRBV24-1
d_call: -
clone_size: -

cdr3_nt: TGTGCCAGTAGTAGCAGACAGGGACTGGAAGAGCAGTACTTC
cdr3_aa: CASSSRQGLEEQYF
j_call: TRBJ2-7
v_call: TRBV19
d_call: -
clone_size: -

cdr3_nt: TGCAGCGTCGAGACAGGCTACGAGCAGTACTTC
cdr3_aa: CSVETGYEQYF
j_call: TRBJ2-7
v_call: TRBV29-1
d_call: -
clone_size: -

cdr3_nt: TGCGCCAGCAGCTTGGATCCAGGGGTGATGTACGAGCAGTACTTC
cdr3_aa: CASSLDPGVMYEQYF
j_call: TRBJ2-7
v_call: TRBV5-1
d_call: -
clone_size: -

cdr3_nt: TGTGCCAGCAGCCCATTACTAGCGGGGGCGGACAATGAGCAGTTCTTC
cdr3_aa: CASSPLLAGADNEQFF
j_call: TRBJ2-1
v_call: TRBV4-2
d_call: TRBD2
clone_size: -

cdr3_nt: TGTGCCAGCAGTTACTCGTCTAGCGGGGGGACTATCTCCTACGAGCAGTACTTC
cdr3_aa: CASSYSSSGGTISYEQYF
j_call: TRBJ2-7
v_call: TRBV6-5
d_call: TRBD2
clone_size: few

cdr3_nt: TGTGCCAGCAGCTTAGCGGGGGACAGGGGTGATGAAAAACTGTTTTTT
cdr3_aa: CASSLAGDRGDEKLFF
j_call: TRBJ1-4
v_call: TRBV7-8
d_call: TRBD1
clone_size: many

cdr3_nt: TGTGCCAGCCCTTATCTAGCGGGAGTTTACAATGAGCAGTTCTTC
cdr3_aa: CASPYLAGVYNEQFF
j_call: TRBJ2-1
v_call: TRBV2
d_call: TRBD2
clone_size: -

cdr3_nt: TGCAGTGCTACTCGACTAGCGGGGGCCAGCGCAGATACGCAGTATTTT
cdr3_aa: CSATRLAGASADTQYF
j_call: TRBJ2-3
v_call: TRBV20-1
d_call: TRBD2
clone_size: -

cdr3_nt: TGTGCCAGCAGCCAAGATAGTTTTTCGTCGGCAATGAACACTGAAGCTTTCTTT
cdr3_aa: CASSQDSFSSAMNTEAFF
j_call: TRBJ1-1
v_call: TRBV3-1
d_call: -
clone_size: many

cdr3_nt: TGCGCCAGCAGCTTGGCTTCCCTTAGTATGGAAGAGCAGTACTTC
cdr3_aa: CASSLASLSMEEQYF
j_call: TRBJ2-7
v_call: TRBV5-1
d_call: -
clone_size: many

cdr3_nt: TGCAGTGCCCCGCAACTAGTAAAGGGGGAGACCCAGTACTTC
cdr3_aa: CSAPQLVKGETQYF
j_call: TRBJ2-5
v_call: TRBV20-1
d_call: -
clone_size: -

cdr3_nt: TGTGCCAGCAGCGCCGAGTTGATCACAGATACGCAGTATTTT
cdr3_aa: CASSAELITDTQYF
j_call: TRBJ2-3
v_call: TRBV9
d_call: -
clone_size: many

cdr3_nt: TGTGCCATCAGTGAGTCACTAGCGGTCTCCTACGAGCAGTACTTC
cdr3_aa: CAISESLAVSYEQYF
j_call: TRBJ2-7
v_call: TRBV10-3
d_call: TRBD2
clone_size: many